A selection of T cell receptor beta chains follows, all from one sample in a study of shared clonotypes between healthy human individuals. The table came from immunoSEQ multiplex PCR; TCRdb's copy has only in-frame clones and leaves some out. The sample holds over 2,000,000 clones, about 94% seen once. The sequenced sample consisted of naive CD8+ T cells from PBMCs. These receptors were collected from a man between 18 and 35 years old in good health. Some clones in this sample may be carry-over from other donors' samples. CDR3s include the opening cysteine and the closing phenylalanine or tryptophan. D genes are given only for firm matches. Some rows have no size entry. The others give once, few or many, or a class for an expanded clone.

>TRBV30|TRBD2|TRBJ2-4|NA
CAWTIPGLAGGKLAKNIQYF
TGTGCCTGGACTATACCGGGACTAGCGGGAGGGAAACTAGCCAAAAACATTCAGTACTTC
>TRBV5-1|TRBD1|TRBJ1-1|NA
CASRRDRGFVGTEAFF
TGCGCCAGCCGGAGGGACAGGGGTTTTGTAGGGACTGAAGCTTTCTTT
>TRBV4-1|NA|TRBJ2-2|few
CASSQVEGRTGELFF
TGCGCCAGCAGCCAAGTCGAAGGGCGGACCGGGGAGCTGTTTTTT
>TRBV27|NA|TRBJ2-5|NA
CASSLTGLETQYF
TGTGCCAGCAGTTTAACAGGGTTGGAGACCCAGTACTTC
>TRBV9|NA|TRBJ1-1|NA
CASSPLNPEAFF
TGTGCCAGCAGCCCACTAAATCCTGAAGCTTTCTTT
>TRBV27|TRBD1|TRBJ2-7|NA
CASSLLGQGSYEQYF
TGTGCCAGCAGTTTATTGGGACAGGGCTCCTACGAGCAGTACTTC
>TRBV5-1|TRBD1|TRBJ1-2|NA
CASSLGRRQGPYWDLGYTF
TGCGCCAGCAGCTTGGGTAGAAGACAGGGCCCTTACTGGGACCTTGGCTACACCTTC
>TRBV11-2|TRBD2|TRBJ2-1|NA
CASSLHRGGSPDNEQFF
TGTGCCAGCAGCTTACATCGGGGCGGGAGTCCCGACAATGAGCAGTTCTTC
>TRBV28|NA|TRBJ1-5|NA
CASSMGAQPQHF
TGTGCCAGCAGTATGGGGGCTCAGCCCCAGCATTTT
>TRBV11-2|NA|TRBJ1-2|NA
CASSFGQNYGYTF
TGTGCCAGCAGCTTCGGACAGAACTATGGCTACACCTTC
>TRBV7-9|TRBD2|TRBJ2-1|NA
CASSPTSGTEQFF
TGTGCCAGCAGCCCGACTAGCGGGACTGAGCAGTTCTTC
>TRBV14|NA|TRBJ2-7|NA
CASSQDEGLVSYEQYF
TGTGCCAGCAGCCAAGACGAAGGACTCGTCTCCTACGAGCAGTACTTC
>TRBV4-1|NA|TRBJ1-6|NA
CASSQVGGEGSPLHF
TGCGCCAGCAGCCAAGTAGGTGGGGAAGGGTCACCCCTCCACTTT
>TRBV27|NA|TRBJ2-1|NA
CASSHICPRGPHPGEQFF
TGTGCCAGCAGTCACATATGCCCACGGGGCCCTCATCCGGGAGAGCAGTTCTTC
>TRBV28|TRBD2|TRBJ2-1|once
CASALAGLSSYNEQFF
TGTGCCAGCGCTCTAGCGGGCCTGAGCTCCTACAATGAGCAGTTCTTC
>TRBV9|TRBD2|TRBJ2-3|NA
CASSAEGTSGRTDTQYF
TGTGCCAGCAGCGCCGAAGGTACTAGCGGGAGGACAGATACGCAGTATTTT
>TRBV27|TRBD2|TRBJ2-7|once
CASSLNLAGGPGEQYF
TGTGCCAGCAGTTTAAACCTAGCGGGAGGGCCCGGGGAGCAGTACTTC
>TRBV7-2|NA|TRBJ1-4|NA
CASSLELEGSWEKLFF
TGTGCCAGCAGCTTAGAGCTGGAAGGGTCTTGGGAAAAACTGTTTTTT
>TRBV7-3|TRBD2|TRBJ2-3|NA
CASSAKTSGGTDTQYF
TGTGCCAGCAGCGCAAAGACTAGCGGAGGCACAGATACGCAGTATTTT
>TRBV7-6|TRBD2|TRBJ2-7|NA
CASSLVPGGRGYEQYF
TGTGCCAGCAGCTTGGTACCGGGCGGGAGAGGCTACGAGCAGTACTTC
>TRBV12-5|NA|TRBJ1-1|few
CASGYRQGTEAFF
TGTGCTAGTGGTTATCGCCAGGGCACTGAAGCTTTCTTT
>TRBV27|TRBD1|TRBJ2-7|NA
CASSSHGDRGAYEQYF
TGTGCCAGCAGTTCCCATGGGGACAGGGGAGCCTACGAGCAGTACTTC
>TRBV19|NA|TRBJ2-1|NA
CASSLAADNEQFF
TGTGCCAGTAGTTTGGCGGCGGATAATGAGCAGTTCTTC
>TRBV11-2|TRBD2|TRBJ2-2|NA
CASSPRGGEDTGELFF
TGTGCCAGCAGCCCCCGGGGAGGGGAGGACACCGGGGAGCTGTTTTTT
>TRBV15|NA|TRBJ2-1|NA
CATSTRDLAYNEQFF
TGTGCCACCAGCACCCGGGACCTCGCCTACAATGAGCAGTTCTTC
>TRBV7-9|NA|TRBJ2-1|NA
CASSPQGSYNEQFF
TGTGCCAGCAGCCCGCAGGGTTCCTACAATGAGCAGTTCTTC
>TRBV29-1|TRBD2|TRBJ2-3|once
CSVVGLAGGPGDTQYF
TGCAGCGTTGTGGGACTAGCGGGAGGGCCTGGGGATACGCAGTATTTT
>TRBV9|TRBD2|TRBJ2-3|NA
CASSVEGGRATDTQYF
TGTGCCAGCAGCGTAGAAGGCGGGAGGGCCACAGATACGCAGTATTTT
>TRBV13|TRBD2|TRBJ2-7|NA
CASSPSGSPLNSYEQYF
TGTGCCAGCAGCCCTAGCGGGAGCCCCCTTAACTCCTACGAGCAGTACTTC
>TRBV7-8|NA|TRBJ2-7|NA
CASSLRGREQYF
TGTGCCAGCAGCTTACGGGGGCGCGAGCAGTACTTC
>TRBV5-6|NA|TRBJ1-2|NA
CASSLDAYGYTF
TGTGCCAGCAGCTTGGATGCCTATGGCTACACCTTC
>TRBV27|TRBD1|TRBJ2-7|NA
CASSLWAGTGASYEQYF
TGTGCCAGCAGTTTATGGGCAGGGACAGGGGCGTCCTACGAGCAGTACTTC
>TRBV7-3|NA|TRBJ2-7|NA
CASSPGRGFYEQYF
TGTGCCAGCAGCCCCGGCCGGGGGTTCTACGAGCAGTACTTC
>TRBV29-1|TRBD1|TRBJ2-1|once
CSVEAGTGVNEQFF
TGCAGCGTTGAGGCCGGGACAGGGGTCAATGAGCAGTTCTTC
>TRBV7-9|TRBD2|TRBJ2-3|NA
CASSLGTLAGAQDTQYF
TGTGCCAGCAGCTTAGGGACCTTAGCGGGAGCCCAAGATACGCAGTATTTT
>TRBV4-1|NA|TRBJ2-7|NA
CASSQDSGTVLRGEQYF
TGCGCCAGCAGCCAAGATTCGGGAACAGTCCTCCGGGGCGAGCAGTACTTC
>TRBV4-1|NA|TRBJ1-3|NA
CASSQVPRVSGNTIYF
TGCGCCAGCAGCCAAGTTCCCCGGGTCTCTGGAAACACCATATATTTT
>TRBV29-1|TRBD2|TRBJ2-1|once
CSVVAGGPGEQFF
TGCAGCGTTGTCGCGGGAGGGCCGGGTGAGCAGTTCTTC
>TRBV7-9|NA|TRBJ2-1|NA
CASSPAGNEQFF
TGTGCCAGCAGCCCCGCGGGGAATGAGCAGTTCTTC
>TRBV4-3|NA|TRBJ2-3|NA
CASSQTSTDTQYF
TGCGCCAGCAGCCAAACGAGCACAGATACGCAGTATTTT
>TRBV27|TRBD2|TRBJ2-1|NA
CASSLVGGTPYNEQFF
TGTGCCAGCAGTTTGGTGGGGGGGACTCCCTACAATGAGCAGTTCTTC
>TRBV9|NA|TRBJ1-2|NA
CASSQTPADGYTF
TGTGCCAGCAGCCAGACCCCCGCAGATGGCTACACCTTC
>TRBV2|NA|TRBJ1-5|NA
CASSVWGGNQPQHF
TGTGCCAGCAGTGTTTGGGGCGGCAATCAGCCCCAGCATTTT
>TRBV19|TRBD1|TRBJ1-1|NA
CASQGQAEAFF
TGTGCCAGTCAGGGACAGGCTGAAGCTTTCTTT
>TRBV28|NA|TRBJ2-7|NA
CASRDVSSYEQYF
TGTGCCAGCCGGGACGTTAGCTCCTACGAGCAGTACTTC
>TRBV5-4|NA|TRBJ1-3|NA
CASSLRQYGNTIYF
TGTGCCAGCAGCTTGCGACAGTATGGAAACACCATATATTTT
>TRBV28|NA|TRBJ2-5|NA
CASSPRQVRETQYF
TGTGCCAGCAGTCCGCGACAGGTACGAGAGACCCAGTACTTC
>TRBV7-9|NA|TRBJ2-5|NA
CASSLVGLRETQYF
TGTGCCAGCAGCTTAGTAGGTCTTAGGGAGACCCAGTACTTC
>TRBV27|NA|TRBJ2-7|NA
CASRLAPRVYEQYF
TGTGCCAGCAGACTAGCCCCTCGGGTGTACGAGCAGTACTTC
>TRBV11-2|TRBD1|TRBJ2-3|NA
CASSSRGPGVTDTQYF
TGTGCCAGCAGCTCCAGGGGGCCGGGAGTGACAGATACGCAGTATTTT
>TRBV28|TRBD1|TRBJ2-7|NA
CASSVSGTEYEQYF
TGTGCCAGCAGTGTTTCCGGGACAGAGTACGAGCAGTACTTC
>TRBV28|NA|TRBJ2-1|NA
CASSPIILRERFF
TGTGCCAGCAGTCCCATTATATTAAGGGAACGTTTCTTC
>TRBV7-8|NA|TRBJ2-1|NA
CASSLGGLNEQFF
TGTGCCAGCAGCTTAGGGGGACTGAATGAGCAGTTCTTC
>TRBV9|NA|TRBJ2-3|NA
CASSEGLGWITSTDTQYF
TGTGCCAGCAGCGAGGGTCTTGGGTGGATCACTAGCACAGATACGCAGTATTTT
>TRBV25-1|NA|TRBJ2-6|NA
CASSESGANVLTF
TGTGCCAGCAGTGAAAGTGGGGCCAACGTCCTGACTTTC
>TRBV6-5|TRBD2|TRBJ2-1|NA
CASSLSGSNYNEQFF
TGTGCCAGCAGTCTTAGCGGGAGTAACTACAATGAGCAGTTCTTC
>TRBV19|TRBD1|TRBJ1-2|NA
CASSPPLFGTEANYGYTF
TGTGCCAGTAGTCCCCCCCTTTTCGGGACAGAAGCTAACTATGGCTACACCTTC
>TRBV30|NA|TRBJ1-1|NA
CAWSVRPLKNTEAFF
TGTGCCTGGAGTGTACGACCCCTAAAGAACACTGAAGCTTTCTTT
>TRBV9|NA|TRBJ2-7|once
CASSGSSYEQYF
TGTGCCAGCAGCGGGAGTTCCTACGAGCAGTACTTC
>TRBV7-9|NA|TRBJ1-2|NA
CASSPSSNYYGYTF
TGTGCCAGCAGCCCCAGCTCGAACTACTATGGCTACACCTTC